A single sample gave rise to the 13 T cell receptor beta chains below, sequenced in a study of T cells in Graves' hyperthyroidism and ophthalmopathy. Researchers took RNA transcripts and amplified the TCR beta CDR3 regions from them. TCR CDR3 underwent first-round RT-PCR with the HTBI primer set. Each CDR3 protein gets one entry after TCRdb re-called the multiplex PCR reads with MiXCR. The sample lists under 250,000 distinct CDR3 sequences; approximately 23% were seen once. The sample comprised blood. The receptor source for this set is a middle-aged woman with Graves' ophthalmopathy.

This clonotype has more than one count but fewer than ten. V gene TRBV6-1 combines with J gene TRBJ1-2; 8 bases agree with TRBD1. This CDR3 is built from 14 residues. The germline gives CDR1 MNHNS, CDR2 SASEGT. The junction had 4 bases not matched to a gene; V was cut back by 0 bases and J by 7 bases. CDR3 loop: CASSEATGVFGYTF. The CDR3 bases are TGTGCCAGCAGTGAAGCGACAGGGGTATTTGGCTACACCTTC.

This clonotype occurred many times. This sequence joins TRBV12-3 or TRBV12-4 and TRBJ1-6, with unresolved D. CDR3 length: 9 residues. Trimming left V 11 bases short and J 11 bases short, with 7 bases between. The CDR3 region is CAVSPPLHF. The CDR3 nucleotides are TGTGCCGTGTCGCCACCCCTCCACTTT.

The chain joins TRBV7-2 to TRBJ2-5; 7 positions match TRBD2. CDR1 SGHTA and CDR2 FQGNSA come from the germline V gene. This CDR3 has 13 amino acids. The V segment lost 4 bases and the J segment 3 bases; nucleotides outside the gene matches: 2. CDR3 DNA sequence: TGTGCCAGCAGCTCTAGCGGAAAAGAGACCCAGTACTTC. Amino acids: CASSSSGKETQYF.

This clonotype was detected ten times or more. The rearrangement joins TRBV19 to TRBJ2-5; D might be TRBD2 (5 bases). CDR3 length equals 15 residues. V shed 7 bases and J shed 3 bases, with 18 bases lying between them. The germline CDR1 and CDR2 sequences are LNHDA and SQIVND (reference sequence). CDR3 coding DNA: TGTGCCAGTACCCGACGGGGTCGCCTTGAAGAGACCCAGTACTTC. It specifies CASTRRGRLEETQYF.

This clonotype appeared many times. The chain joins TRBV7-6 to TRBJ2-2, with 7 nucleotides matching TRBD2. The ends lost 2 bases at V and 3 bases at J; junction bases unmatched: 15. CDR1 is SGHVS, CDR2 FNYEAQ, per germline. This CDR3 is built from 19 residues. CDR3 DNA sequence: TGTGCCAGCAGCTTAACCCCCCTCGGGGGAGGGCGGGACACCGGGGAGCTGTTTTTT. Its protein is CASSLTPLGGGRDTGELFF.

This clonotype occurred many times. The chain employs TRBV6-1 and TRBJ1-5; no clear D. The V and J ends lost 5 bases and 2 bases respectively, with 13 bases between them. Looked up from germline, CDR1 is MNHNS and CDR2 is SASEGT. The CDR3 sequence is 15 residues long. CDR3 DNA sequence: TGTGCCAGCAGTCAAGGAGGAATAGGCAATCAGCCCCAGCATTTT. Protein: CASSQGGIGNQPQHF.

This clonotype has a count of ten or more. The J gene is TRBJ2-5, the V gene TRBV7-9; maybe TRBD1 (5 bases). This CDR3 region has 13 residues. The V and J ends lost 7 bases and 5 bases respectively, with 14 bases between them. Germline V lookup: CDR1 SEHNR, CDR2 FQNEAQ (reference sequence). The CDR3 DNA follows: TGTGCCAGCACCTACTCCGACAGCGAGACCCAGTACTTC. It encodes CASTYSDSETQYF.

This clonotype showed up many times. The V and J genes are TRBV25-1 and TRBJ2-5; D could derive from TRBD1 or TRBD2 (6 bases each). Germline-derived CDR1 and CDR2 are MGHDK and SYGVNS. Trimming cost V 1 base and J 1 base, with 13 bases left between them. The CDR3 covers 16 residues. The CDR3 spells CASSESIGGLQETQYF. The CDR3 bases are TGTGCCAGCAGTGAATCAATAGGGGGACTCCAAGAGACCCAGTACTTC.

Ten or more counts support this clonotype. This chain joins TRBV12-3 or TRBV12-4 and TRBJ2-5; possibly TRBD1 for D (6 bases). Trimming took 7 bases from V and 5 from J, leaving 17 bases between them. The CDR3 spans 14 residues. CDR3 DNA: TGTGCCAGCAAAGAGCAGGGGAATTCGGAGACCCAGTACTTC. Residues: CASKEQGNSETQYF.

This clonotype was detected ten times or more. The chain is built from TRBV28 and TRBJ2-7, with D hard to call. V lost 6 bases to trimming and J lost 2 bases, with 8 bases between them. This CDR3 contains 12 residues. Germline V gene lookup returns CDR1 MDHEN and CDR2 SYDVKM. CDR3 nucleotide sequence: TGTGCCAGCAGCTCAAACCCCTACGAGCAGTACTTC. This codes for CASSSNPYEQYF.

In its sample, this clonotype was seen many times. J is TRBJ1-3 and V is TRBV4-2, with 8 bases lining up with TRBD1. J lost 2 bases, V lost 0 bases, and 3 bases had no gene match. This CDR3 spans 16 amino acids. CDR1 is LGHNA and CDR2 is YNFKEQ in the germline V gene. The CDR3 protein is CASSQDRTGTGNTIYF. The CDR3 DNA is TGTGCCAGCAGCCAAGATCGGACAGGGACTGGAAACACCATATATTTT.

There are a few counts of this clonotype. The chain combines TRBV4-1 with TRBJ1-2; TRBD1 might be the D (5 bases). Trimming left V 1 base short and J 7 bases short, with 13 bases between. The CDR3 runs 14 residues. Germline loops: CDR1 MGHRA, CDR2 YSYEKL. As DNA, the CDR3 is TGCGCCAGCAGCCAAGTCAGGGAGGATCGTGGCTACACCTTC. Its translation is CASSQVREDRGYTF.

This clonotype was observed many times. The genes are TRBV5-1 and TRBJ2-7; no clear D gene. Trimming shortened V by 4 bases and J by 0 bases, and 8 bases separated the two germline ends. Germline V gene lookup returns CDR1 SGHRS and CDR2 YFSETQ. The CDR3 has 13 residues. The CDR3 coding sequence is TGCGCCAGCAGCCCACAGCCCTCCTACGAGCAGTACTTC. This sequence encodes CASSPQPSYEQYF.